What follows describes a single T cell receptor beta chain. Its antigen is unidentified. The data stem from a study of T-cell memory formation after mild COVID-19. Barcoded TCR alpha and TCR beta cDNA libraries with UMIs came from 5'RACE using constant-segment primers. TCRdb reanalysed the 5' RACE reads using MiXCR and keeps one entry per CDR3 protein. The sample consists of under 350,000 distinct CDR3 sequences, 15% to 20% of them appearing once. Study-level findings and limits: Mostly located in CM and EM were contracting CD4+ clones, with contracting CD8+ clones located in EMRA. Pre-infection memory already had some responding clones, implying cross-reactive memory joined.

Material for sequencing was PBMCs or a T cell subset sorted from them (not recorded which). This TCR came from a man between 18 and 29 years old who had mild COVID-19 (a few samples of this study predate the infection). Cell type and time point are not known.

Here the CDR3 DNA reads TGCAGTGCCAAGACAGGGAACACCGGGGAGCTGTTTTTT. Protein sequence: CSAKTGNTGELFF. This chain joins TRBV20-1 and TRBJ2-2; D might be TRBD1 (6 bases). With 6 bases removed from V and 1 base from J, the gap between germline ends came to 9 bases. The CDR3 has 13 amino acids. CDR1 and CDR2 (germline): DFQATT, SNEGSKA (reference sequence).